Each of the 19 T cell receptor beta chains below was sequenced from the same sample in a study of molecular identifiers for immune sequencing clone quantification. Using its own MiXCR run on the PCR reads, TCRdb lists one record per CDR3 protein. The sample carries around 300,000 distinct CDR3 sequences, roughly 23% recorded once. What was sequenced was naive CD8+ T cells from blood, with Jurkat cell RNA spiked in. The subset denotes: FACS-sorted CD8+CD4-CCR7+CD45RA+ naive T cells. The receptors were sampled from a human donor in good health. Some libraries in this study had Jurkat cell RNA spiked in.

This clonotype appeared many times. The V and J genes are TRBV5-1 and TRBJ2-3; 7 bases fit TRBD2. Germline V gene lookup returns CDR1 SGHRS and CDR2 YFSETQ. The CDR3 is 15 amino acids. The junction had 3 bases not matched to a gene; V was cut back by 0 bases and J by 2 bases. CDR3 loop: CASSLGDYSTDTQYF. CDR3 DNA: TGCGCCAGCAGCTTGGGGGACTACTCCACAGATACGCAGTATTTT.

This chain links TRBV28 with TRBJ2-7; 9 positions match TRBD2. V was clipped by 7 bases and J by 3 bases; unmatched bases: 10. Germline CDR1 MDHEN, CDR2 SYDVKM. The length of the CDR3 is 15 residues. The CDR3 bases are TGTGCCAGCACTGACGGGACTAGCCTAGTCTACGAGCAGTACTTC. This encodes CASTDGTSLVYEQYF. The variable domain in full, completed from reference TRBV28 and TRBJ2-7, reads DVKVTQSSRYLVKRTGEKVFLECVQDMDHENMFWYRQDPGLGLRLIYFSYDVKMKEKGDIPEGYSVSREKKERFSLILESASTNQTSMYLCASTDGTSLVYEQYFGPGTRLTVT.

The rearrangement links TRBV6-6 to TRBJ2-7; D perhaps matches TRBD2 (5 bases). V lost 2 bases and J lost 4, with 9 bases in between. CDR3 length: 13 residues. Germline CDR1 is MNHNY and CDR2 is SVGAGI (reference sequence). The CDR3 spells CASSYPGIYEQYF. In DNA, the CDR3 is TGTGCCAGCAGTTACCCCGGGATTTACGAGCAGTACTTC.

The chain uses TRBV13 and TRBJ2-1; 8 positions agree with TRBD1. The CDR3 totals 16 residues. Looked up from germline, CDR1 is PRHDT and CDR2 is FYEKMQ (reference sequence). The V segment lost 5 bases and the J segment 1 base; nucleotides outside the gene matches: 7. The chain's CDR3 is CASSPAGGSSYNEQFF. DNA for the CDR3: TGTGCCAGCAGCCCCGCAGGGGGCTCTTCCTACAATGAGCAGTTCTTC. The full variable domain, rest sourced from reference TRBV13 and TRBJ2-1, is AAGVIQSPRHLIKEKRETATLKCYPIPRHDTVYWYQQGPGQDPQFLISFYEKMQSDKGSIPDRFSAQQFSDYHSELNMSSLELGDSALYFCASSPAGGSSYNEQFFGPGTRLTVL.

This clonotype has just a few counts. The CDR3 region is CASSEGSPTGELFF. CDR3 bases: TGTGCCAGTAGCGAGGGATCTCCCACCGGGGAGCTGTTTTTT. V is TRBV19 and J is TRBJ2-2, with TRBD2 as a possible D gene (5 bases). The CDR3 has 14 residues. The V end lost 6 bases, the J end lost 4 bases, and 12 bases lay between the germline ends. CDR1 LNHDA and CDR2 SQIVND come from the germline V gene (reference sequence).

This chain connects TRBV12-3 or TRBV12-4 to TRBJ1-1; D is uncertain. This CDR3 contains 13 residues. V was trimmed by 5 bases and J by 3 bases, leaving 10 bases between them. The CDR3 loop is CASSPGLDTEAFF. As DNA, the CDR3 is TGTGCCAGCAGTCCCGGACTGGACACTGAAGCTTTCTTT.

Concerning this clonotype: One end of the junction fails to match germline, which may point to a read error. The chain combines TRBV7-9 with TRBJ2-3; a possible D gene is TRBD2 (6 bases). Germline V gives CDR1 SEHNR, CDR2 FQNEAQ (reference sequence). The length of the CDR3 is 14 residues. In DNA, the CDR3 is TGTACCAGCAGGCCCGATCCTAGCGAGGATACGCAGTATTTT. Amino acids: CTSRPDPSEDTQYF.

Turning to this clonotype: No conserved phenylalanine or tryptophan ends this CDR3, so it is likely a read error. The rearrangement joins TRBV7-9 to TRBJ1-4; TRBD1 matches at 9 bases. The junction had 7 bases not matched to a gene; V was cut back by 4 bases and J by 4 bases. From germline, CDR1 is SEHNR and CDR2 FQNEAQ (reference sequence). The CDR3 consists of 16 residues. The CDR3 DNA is TGTGCCAGCAGCTACGAACAGGGGGCGAGTAATGAAAAACTGTTTCTT. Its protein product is CASSYEQGASNEKLFL.

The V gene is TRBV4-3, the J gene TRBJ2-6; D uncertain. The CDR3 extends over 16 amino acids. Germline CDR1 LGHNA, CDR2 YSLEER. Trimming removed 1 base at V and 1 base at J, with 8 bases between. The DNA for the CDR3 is TGCGCCAGCAGCCAAGCTGCGGCTTCTGGGGCCAACGTCCTGACTTTC. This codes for CASSQAAASGANVLTF.

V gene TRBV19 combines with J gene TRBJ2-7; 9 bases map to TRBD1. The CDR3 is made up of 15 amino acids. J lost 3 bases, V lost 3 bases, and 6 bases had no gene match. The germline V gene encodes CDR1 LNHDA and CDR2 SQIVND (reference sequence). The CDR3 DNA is TGTGCCAGTAGTATGGGGACAGGGATGAACTACGAGCAGTACTTC. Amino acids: CASSMGTGMNYEQYF.

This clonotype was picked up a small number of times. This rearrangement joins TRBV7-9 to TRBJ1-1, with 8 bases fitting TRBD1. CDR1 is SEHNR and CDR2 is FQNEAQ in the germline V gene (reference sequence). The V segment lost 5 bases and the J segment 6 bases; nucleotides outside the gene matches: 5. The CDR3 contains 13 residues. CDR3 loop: CASSHGQGAEAFF. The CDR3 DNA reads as TGTGCCAGCAGCCACGGACAGGGAGCTGAAGCTTTCTTT.

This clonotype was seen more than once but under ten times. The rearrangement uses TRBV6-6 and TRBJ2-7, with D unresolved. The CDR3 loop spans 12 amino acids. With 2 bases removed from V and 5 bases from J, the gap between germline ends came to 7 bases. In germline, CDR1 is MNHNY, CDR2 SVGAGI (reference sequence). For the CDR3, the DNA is TGTGCCAGCAGTTACGATTGGGACGAGCAGTACTTC. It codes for CASSYDWDEQYF.

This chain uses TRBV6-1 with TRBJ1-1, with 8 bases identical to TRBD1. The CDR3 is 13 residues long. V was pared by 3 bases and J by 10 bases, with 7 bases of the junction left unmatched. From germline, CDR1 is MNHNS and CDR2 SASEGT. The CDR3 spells CASSDKQGVVAFF. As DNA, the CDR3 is TGTGCCAGCAGTGACAAACAGGGGGTAGTAGCTTTCTTT.

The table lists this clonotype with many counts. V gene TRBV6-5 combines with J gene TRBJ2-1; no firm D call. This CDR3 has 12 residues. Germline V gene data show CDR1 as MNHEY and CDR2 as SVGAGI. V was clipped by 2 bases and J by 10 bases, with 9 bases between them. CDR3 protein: CASSYGPGEQFF. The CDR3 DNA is TGTGCCAGCAGTTACGGTCCAGGAGAGCAGTTCTTC.

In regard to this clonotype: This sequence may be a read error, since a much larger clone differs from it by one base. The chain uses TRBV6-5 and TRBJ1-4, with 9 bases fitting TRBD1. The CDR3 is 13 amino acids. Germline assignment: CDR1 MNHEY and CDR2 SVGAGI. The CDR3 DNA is TGTGCCAGCAGTGACTCTAGGACAGGGGAACTGTTTTTT. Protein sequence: CASSDSRTGELFF.

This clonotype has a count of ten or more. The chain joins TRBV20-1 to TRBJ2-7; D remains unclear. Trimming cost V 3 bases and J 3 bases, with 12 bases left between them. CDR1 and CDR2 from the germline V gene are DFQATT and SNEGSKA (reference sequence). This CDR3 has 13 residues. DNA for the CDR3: TGCAGTGCTAGTAAAGGGCGAGGCTACGAGCAGTACTTC. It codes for CSASKGRGYEQYF.

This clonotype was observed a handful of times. The CDR3 coding sequence is TGTGCCAGCAGCCCCCATAGCACAGATACGCAGTATTTT. Its translation is CASSPHSTDTQYF. The V gene is TRBV13, the J gene TRBJ2-3; no definite D call. Deletions cut 5 bases from V and 0 bases from J, with 6 bases between. Germline values: CDR1 PRHDT, CDR2 FYEKMQ (reference sequence). The CDR3 runs 13 residues.

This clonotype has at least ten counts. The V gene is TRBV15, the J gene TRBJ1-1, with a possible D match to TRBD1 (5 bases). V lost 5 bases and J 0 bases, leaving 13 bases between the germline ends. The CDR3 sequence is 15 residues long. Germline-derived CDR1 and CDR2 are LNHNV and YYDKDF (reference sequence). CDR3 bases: TGTGCCACCAGCGCAGGGCGGGAAATGAACACTGAAGCTTTCTTT. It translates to CATSAGREMNTEAFF.

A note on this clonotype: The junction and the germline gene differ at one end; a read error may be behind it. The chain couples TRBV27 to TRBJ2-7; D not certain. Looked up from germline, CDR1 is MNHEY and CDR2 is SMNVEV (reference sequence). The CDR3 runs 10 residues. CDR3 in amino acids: CASGPYAQYF. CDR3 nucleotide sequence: TGTGCCAGCGGTCCGTACGCGCAGTACTTC.